Following are 27 T cell receptor beta chains from one sample sequenced in a study of T cells in Graves' hyperthyroidism and ophthalmopathy. Amplification of TCR beta CDR3 regions used RNA as the template. TCR CDR3 underwent first-round RT-PCR with the HTBI primer set. TCRdb analysed the multiplex PCR reads with MiXCR anew, one entry per CDR3 protein. The table shows approximately 690,000 distinct CDR3 sequences, with roughly 20% occurring only once. Sequenced input: blood. Source of these receptors: a man aged 25-40 years with Graves' ophthalmopathy.

V and J are TRBV6-2 or TRBV6-3 and TRBJ2-7; 11 bases match TRBD2. Germline CDR1 reads MNHEY; CDR2 reads SVGEGT. The V gene end was trimmed by 6 bases and the J gene end by 2 bases; junction bases not matched to a gene: 9. The CDR3 is 16 amino acids. CDR3 DNA: TGTGCCAGCAGCTTGACAGGGACTAGCGGACCCTACGAGCAGTACTTC. Translated, it gives CASSLTGTSGPYEQYF.

This chain links TRBV10-1 with TRBJ1-6; tentatively, D is TRBD1 (6 bases). The germline CDR1 and CDR2 sequences are WNHNN and SYGVQD (reference sequence). The CDR3 is made up of 18 amino acids. The V and J ends lost 6 bases and 5 bases respectively, with 23 bases between them. CDR3 amino acids: CASRKGGPRRRNNSPLHF. As DNA, the CDR3 is TGCGCCAGCAGGAAGGGGGGCCCGCGTAGGAGGAATAATTCACCCCTCCACTTT.

This clonotype was counted ten times or more. The chain recombines TRBV10-3 with TRBJ1-1; 9 bases fit TRBD1. V lost 3 bases and J lost 5; bases outside the gene matches: 7. CDR3 length: 15 residues. From germline, CDR1 is ENHRY and CDR2 SYGVKD. The CDR3 is CAISDGQGQGTEAFF. The DNA of the CDR3 is TGTGCCATCAGTGACGGACAGGGGCAGGGGACTGAAGCTTTCTTT.

This clonotype was detected ten times or more. This chain uses TRBV18 with TRBJ2-1; 8 nucleotides line up with TRBD1. CDR3 length: 14 amino acids. The germline V gene has CDR1 KGHSH and CDR2 LQKENI. J gave up 5 bases and V 4 bases, and 4 bases lay outside the gene matches. Here the CDR3 reads CASSHLTGDNEQFF. The DNA of the CDR3 is TGTGCCAGCTCACATCTGACAGGGGACAATGAGCAGTTCTTC.

This clonotype was counted only a few times. The rearrangement links TRBV3-1 to TRBJ1-6; no clear D. Germline CDR1 reads LGHDT; CDR2 reads YNNKEL (reference sequence). This CDR3 has 17 amino acids. V dropped 4 bases and J dropped 13 bases, with 26 bases sitting between them. CDR3 sequence: CASSRIPGSRASSPLHF. The CDR3 coding sequence is TGTGCCAGCAGCCGCATTCCGGGATCGAGGGCCTCGTCCCCCCTCCACTTT.

This clonotype was picked up many times. J is TRBJ2-2 and V is TRBV4-1; 10 bases align to TRBD1. The ends lost 1 base at V and 4 bases at J; junction bases unmatched: 9. Germline assignment: CDR1 MGHRA and CDR2 YSYEKL. The CDR3 loop spans 18 amino acids. CDR3 nucleotides: TGCGCCAGCAGCCAAGCACCCCCGGGACAGGGGCGCACCGGGGAGCTGTTTTTT. This translates into CASSQAPPGQGRTGELFF.

A few counts support this clonotype. The gene calls are TRBV11-2 and TRBJ2-1; 7 nucleotides line up with TRBD1. V was clipped by 6 bases and J by 5 bases; unmatched bases: 4. Germline V lookup: CDR1 SGHAT, CDR2 FQNNGV. CDR3 size: 13 residues. The CDR3 here is CASSDDRDNEQFF. DNA for the CDR3: TGTGCCAGCAGTGATGACAGGGACAATGAGCAGTTCTTC.

In this sample, this clonotype turned up many times. The germline gene is not matched at one end of the junction; a read error may be the cause. V and J are TRBV4-1 and TRBJ1-1; D is unclear. This CDR3 contains 14 residues. CDR1 is MGHRA and CDR2 is YSYEKL in the germline V gene. CDR3 sequence (DNA): TGTGCCAGCAGCCAAGGAGGGTTGAACACTGAAGCTTTCTTT. Protein sequence: CASSQGGLNTEAFF.

The rearrangement links TRBV20-1 to TRBJ2-1; 8 bases line up with TRBD2. CDR3 length equals 14 residues. Germline CDR1 and CDR2: DFQATT and SNEGSKA (reference sequence). The junction had 5 bases not matched to a gene; V was cut back by 0 bases and J by 7 bases. CDR3 amino acids: CSARDGRGWNEQFF. Written as DNA, the CDR3 is TGCAGTGCTAGAGACGGGAGGGGGTGGAATGAGCAGTTCTTC.

The rearrangement uses TRBV3-1 and TRBJ2-5; the D gene is possibly TRBD2 (6 bases). Germline values: CDR1 LGHDT, CDR2 YNNKEL (reference sequence). The CDR3 spans 17 residues. The V end was cut by 1 base, the J end by 1 base, with 16 bases between. The CDR3 reads CASSQAFLAPLQETQYF. CDR3 nucleotides: TGTGCCAGCAGCCAAGCCTTTCTAGCGCCACTCCAAGAGACCCAGTACTTC.

A note on this clonotype: One junction end does not reproduce the germline sequence, and a read error may be involved. The chain joins TRBV7-2 to TRBJ2-3; D remains ambiguous. The CDR3 has 15 amino acids. Germline CDR1 and CDR2: SGHTA and FQGNSA. The CDR3 sequence is CASSLGGLSTDAQYF. Here the CDR3 DNA reads TGTGCCAGCAGCTTAGGAGGCCTTAGCACAGATGCGCAGTATTTT.

This clonotype appeared a few times. This may stem from a read error, because a much larger clone lies one nucleotide away. The J gene is TRBJ2-7, the V gene TRBV7-9; either TRBD1 or TRBD2 may fit D (5 bases each). Germline V gene sequence: CDR1 SEHNR, CDR2 FQNEAQ (reference sequence). Deletions cut 6 bases from V and 6 bases from J, with 18 bases between. The CDR3 is 14 residues long. CDR3 amino acids: CASSLGAGSSEQYF. In DNA form, the CDR3 reads TGTGCCAGCAGTCTCGGGGCAGGGAGCTCCGAGCAGTACTTC.

The sample holds a few counts of this clonotype. This chain connects TRBV11-2 to TRBJ2-1, with TRBD2 matching 9 bases. Losses at the gene ends were 2 bases for V and 9 bases for J; bases not matched to a gene: 8. From germline, CDR1 is SGHAT and CDR2 FQNNGV. This CDR3 region has 15 residues. CDR3 nucleotides: TGTGCCAGCAGCTTACAGGGACTAGCTTTAAGTGAGCAGTTCTTC. Encoded protein: CASSLQGLALSEQFF.

This chain connects TRBV6-1 to TRBJ2-1, with 9 positions matching TRBD1. From germline, CDR1 is MNHNS and CDR2 SASEGT. V dropped 6 bases and J dropped 3; count of bases not matched to a gene: 9. The CDR3 length is 16 residues. The CDR3 DNA sequence: TGTGCCAGCAGGTCTACCGGGACAGGGTACTACAATGAGCAGTTCTTC. Its protein is CASRSTGTGYYNEQFF.

This clonotype was found once. The chain employs TRBV2 and TRBJ1-3; D is uncertain. The CDR3 has 14 residues. Germline V CDR1 and CDR2: SNHLY, FYNNEI. V was clipped by 9 bases and J by 4 bases, with 16 bases between them. CDR3 region: CARRTVRGGNTIYF. As DNA, the CDR3 is TGTGCCAGAAGGACCGTCCGAGGGGGAAACACCATATATTTT.

This chain uses TRBV7-9 with TRBJ2-1, with TRBD2 matching 11 bases. J was trimmed by 4 bases and V by 4 bases; bases with no gene match: 9. The CDR3 loop spans 17 amino acids. Per the germline V gene, CDR1 is SEHNR and CDR2 is FQNEAQ (reference sequence). CDR3 region: CASSSWGLADLYNEQFF. The CDR3 DNA is TGTGCCAGCAGCTCCTGGGGACTAGCGGACCTATACAATGAGCAGTTCTTC. The variable domain in full, completed from reference TRBV7-9 and TRBJ2-1, reads DTGVSQNPRHKITKRGQNVTFRCDPISEHNRLYWYRQTLGQGPEFLTYFQNEAQLEKSRLLSDRFSAERPKGSFSTLEIQRTEQGDSAMYLCASSSWGLADLYNEQFFGPGTRLTVL.

The V call is TRBV5-1, the J call TRBJ2-1, with TRBD1 as a possible D gene (6 bases). Germline V CDR1 and CDR2: SGHRS, YFSETQ. Trimming took off 8 bases at V and 10 bases at J, with 7 bases between the two ends. This CDR3 has 9 residues. CDR3 in DNA: TGCGCCAGTGGGACAGAGCAGTTCTTC. Encoded protein: CASGTEQFF.

The chain carries TRBV30 and TRBJ2-1; D gene unclear. Germline assignment: CDR1 GTSNPN and CDR2 SVGIG (reference sequence). V dropped 0 bases and J dropped 9 bases, with 6 bases sitting between them. The CDR3 loop spans 11 amino acids. The CDR3 here is CAWSVSVEQFF. The CDR3 bases are TGTGCCTGGAGTGTATCGGTTGAGCAGTTCTTC. The whole variable domain, filled in from reference TRBV30 and TRBJ2-1, reads SQTIHQWPATLVQPVGSPLSLECTVEGTSNPNLYWYRQAAGRGLQLLFYSVGIGQISSEVPQNLSASRPQDRQFILSSKKLLLSDSGFYLCAWSVSVEQFFGPGTRLTVL.

The sample holds many counts of this clonotype. The V call is TRBV12-3 or TRBV12-4, the J call TRBJ2-3, with TRBD1 matching over 8 bases. V dropped 6 bases and J dropped 5; count of bases not matched to a gene: 10. CDR3 length equals 15 residues. The CDR3 DNA follows: TGTGCCAGCAGCAGGGGACAGGCTTTAAGAGATACGCAGTATTTT. This codes for CASSRGQALRDTQYF.

In this sample, this clonotype turned up a few times. The rearrangement joins TRBV4-2 to TRBJ2-3; 8 nucleotides agree with TRBD2. The CDR3 is made up of 16 amino acids. CDR1 and CDR2 from the germline V gene are LGHNA and YNFKEQ. J lost 2 bases, V lost 0 bases, and 4 bases had no gene match. CDR3 loop: CASSQERAGVTDTQYF. The CDR3 bases are TGTGCCAGCAGCCAAGAAAGAGCGGGAGTCACAGATACGCAGTATTTT.

The table lists this clonotype with many counts. V and J are TRBV27 and TRBJ2-5, with 7 bases aligning to TRBD2. Trimming took 5 bases from V and 5 from J; bases not matched to a gene: 11. Germline V gene data show CDR1 as MNHEY and CDR2 as SMNVEV (reference sequence). This CDR3 contains 15 residues. The CDR3, as DNA: TGTGCCAGCAGTCCCCTAGGGAGCGGGAAGGAGACCCAGTACTTC. As protein: CASSPLGSGKETQYF.

Many counts were recorded for this clonotype. V gene TRBV11-2 combines with J gene TRBJ2-5, with 7 bases fitting TRBD1. The junction had 6 bases not matched to a gene; V was cut back by 7 bases and J by 1 base. CDR1 and CDR2 from the germline V gene are SGHAT and FQNNGV. This CDR3 spans 14 amino acids. CDR3 in DNA: TGTGCCAGCATCGAACGGGACAGCCAAGAGACCCAGTACTTC. Residues: CASIERDSQETQYF.

This clonotype was observed at least ten times. The chain uses TRBV20-1 and TRBJ2-1; 9 bases line up with TRBD2. J gave up 5 bases and V 0 bases, and 5 bases lay outside the gene matches. This CDR3 is built from 15 residues. Germline loops: CDR1 DFQATT, CDR2 SNEGSKA (reference sequence). The CDR3 region is CSARDVASGNNEQFF. CDR3 bases: TGCAGTGCTAGAGATGTGGCTAGCGGGAACAATGAGCAGTTCTTC.

The chain recombines TRBV20-1 with TRBJ2-7; D gene uncertain. The CDR3 runs to 12 residues. From germline, CDR1 is DFQATT and CDR2 SNEGSKA (reference sequence). The ends were cut back, 1 base at V and 2 bases at J, with 6 bases in the middle. Here the CDR3 reads CSARGQPYEQYF. DNA for the CDR3: TGCAGTGCTAGAGGTCAGCCCTACGAGCAGTACTTC.

J is TRBJ1-5 and V is TRBV6-1; no definite D call. Trimming took off 7 bases at V and 5 bases at J, with 15 bases between the two ends. The CDR3 has 14 residues. Germline V gene sequence: CDR1 MNHNS, CDR2 SASEGT. CDR3: CASKFDMMDQPQHF. In nucleotides, the CDR3 is TGTGCCAGCAAATTCGACATGATGGATCAGCCCCAGCATTTT.

This clonotype was seen a handful of times. This sequence joins TRBV30 and TRBJ2-2, with unresolved D. The length of the CDR3 is 13 residues. The V end was cut by 3 bases, the J end by 1 base, with 6 bases between. The V gene's germline CDR1 is GTSNPN and CDR2 SVGIG (reference sequence). This CDR3 reads CAWRWVNTGELFF. The CDR3 nucleotides are TGTGCCTGGAGATGGGTGAACACCGGGGAGCTGTTTTTT.

This clonotype has only a few counts. This sequence joins TRBV20-1 and TRBJ2-1; D ambiguous. The CDR3 runs 11 residues. Germline values: CDR1 DFQATT, CDR2 SNEGSKA (reference sequence). Trimming removed 4 bases from V and 7 bases from J, with 8 bases in between. The CDR3 region has the DNA TGCAGTGCTATCGGCGTAAATGAGCAGTTCTTC. Its translation: CSAIGVNEQFF.